Listed below are T cell receptor beta chains from one sample, sequenced in a study of T-cell memory formation after mild COVID-19. TCRdb ran MiXCR on the 5' RACE reads and lists one entry per CDR3 protein. The sample consists of 110,000 or so distinct CDR3 sequences, over 15% of them appearing once. The sample taken for sequencing was PBMCs or a T cell subset sorted from them (not recorded which). The receptors here all came from a man younger than 30 who had mild COVID-19 (a few samples of this study predate the infection). Cell type and time point are not known. Each CDR3 is given with its conserved first and last residue. The order of the fields is CDR3 DNA, CDR3 protein, D gene, clone size, V gene, J gene. A D gene is named only where the DNA matches it firmly. Clone size is shown for a subset of rows, as once, few, many or a class of expanded clone.

CDR3nt: TGTGCCAGTAGTCGTCAAACAGGGGCGGACGCCGGGGAGCTGTTTTTT
CDR3aa: CASSRQTGADAGELFF
d_gene: TRBD1
abundance: few
v_gene: TRBV19
j_gene: TRBJ2-2

CDR3nt: TGTGCCAGCAGCTTAACTAGCGGGGGCACCTACGAGCAGTACTTC
CDR3aa: CASSLTSGGTYEQYF
d_gene: TRBD2
abundance: -
v_gene: TRBV11-2
j_gene: TRBJ2-7

CDR3nt: TGTGCCAGCAGCACAAGGACAGGGCGAGATGAGCAGTTCTTC
CDR3aa: CASSTRTGRDEQFF
d_gene: TRBD1
abundance: -
v_gene: TRBV12-3/TRBV12-4
j_gene: TRBJ2-1

CDR3nt: TGTGCCAGCAGCGGAGGGGGTCCAACTAATGAAAAACTGTTTTTT
CDR3aa: CASSGGGPTNEKLFF
d_gene: -
abundance: -
v_gene: TRBV11-2
j_gene: TRBJ1-4

CDR3nt: TGTGCCAGCAGCTTATCTAGCGGGGGTGTCGGGGAGCTGTTTTTT
CDR3aa: CASSLSSGGVGELFF
d_gene: TRBD2
abundance: -
v_gene: TRBV7-8
j_gene: TRBJ2-2

CDR3nt: TGTGCCAGCAGCTTGGATAGGATAGGTACGCAGTATTTT
CDR3aa: CASSLDRIGTQYF
d_gene: -
abundance: few
v_gene: TRBV7-2
j_gene: TRBJ2-3

CDR3nt: TGCAGTGCTGAGGACACTAGCGGGGGGGCCCCAGATACGCAGTATTTT
CDR3aa: CSAEDTSGGAPDTQYF
d_gene: TRBD2
abundance: few
v_gene: TRBV20-1
j_gene: TRBJ2-3

CDR3nt: TGTGCTAGCAGCCGCCTCCGGACAGAGGAGCAGTTCTTC
CDR3aa: CASSRLRTEEQFF
d_gene: -
abundance: -
v_gene: TRBV7-7
j_gene: TRBJ2-1

CDR3nt: TGTGCCAGCAGCTCTACAGGGTTAGGTACGCAGTATTTT
CDR3aa: CASSSTGLGTQYF
d_gene: -
abundance: -
v_gene: TRBV7-9
j_gene: TRBJ2-3

CDR3nt: TGTGCCAGCAGTCGTCTGGTCGGCGGCACAGATACGCAGTATTTT
CDR3aa: CASSRLVGGTDTQYF
d_gene: -
abundance: -
v_gene: TRBV6-5
j_gene: TRBJ2-3

CDR3nt: TGTGCCAGCAGCCGCGGATGGGGGGCGGGACAAGAGACCCAGTACTTC
CDR3aa: CASSRGWGAGQETQYF
d_gene: -
abundance: many
v_gene: TRBV7-8
j_gene: TRBJ2-5

CDR3nt: TGTGCCAGCAGTTTCGGGGGGACCTGGGAGCAGTTCTTC
CDR3aa: CASSFGGTWEQFF
d_gene: TRBD2
abundance: few
v_gene: TRBV6-2/TRBV6-3
j_gene: TRBJ2-1

CDR3nt: TGCGCCAGTCGGGACCGTGCCTACGAGCAGTACTTC
CDR3aa: CASRDRAYEQYF
d_gene: -
abundance: -
v_gene: TRBV5-1
j_gene: TRBJ2-7

CDR3nt: TGCGCCAGCGAACTAGTGCCCGGGAACACCGGGGAGCTGTTTTTT
CDR3aa: CASELVPGNTGELFF
d_gene: -
abundance: -
v_gene: TRBV4-1
j_gene: TRBJ2-2

CDR3nt: TGTGCCAGCGGGGGGGCGCCCTACGAGCAGTACTTC
CDR3aa: CASGGAPYEQYF
d_gene: -
abundance: -
v_gene: TRBV12-3/TRBV12-4
j_gene: TRBJ2-7

CDR3nt: TGTGCCAGCAGCCACACTAGCGGTGATACGCAGTATTTT
CDR3aa: CASSHTSGDTQYF
d_gene: TRBD2
abundance: few
v_gene: TRBV7-2
j_gene: TRBJ2-3

CDR3nt: TGTGCCAGCAGCTACCTGGTGGGTCCCTATGGCTACACCTTC
CDR3aa: CASSYLVGPYGYTF
d_gene: -
abundance: -
v_gene: TRBV7-8
j_gene: TRBJ1-2

CDR3nt: TGTGCCAGCCCAGATCGTCCCGGGGGTGAAAAACTGTTTTTT
CDR3aa: CASPDRPGGEKLFF
d_gene: -
abundance: -
v_gene: TRBV7-8
j_gene: TRBJ1-4

CDR3nt: TGTGCCAGCAGCCGACAGCATAGCTCCTATAATTCACCCCTCCACTTT
CDR3aa: CASSRQHSSYNSPLHF
d_gene: -
abundance: -
v_gene: TRBV7-3
j_gene: TRBJ1-6

CDR3nt: TGCGCCAGCAGCTTTAGGACAGGGGCAAACACTGAAGCTTTCTTT
CDR3aa: CASSFRTGANTEAFF
d_gene: TRBD1
abundance: -
v_gene: TRBV5-1
j_gene: TRBJ1-1